Below, 29 T cell receptor beta chains from the same sample are listed, as sequenced in a study of blood T cell repertoires in COVID-19. Some clones are missing from TCRdb's copy, which holds only in-frame ones; the method was immunoSEQ multiplex PCR. The data hold tens of thousands of clones, with around 90% observed a single time. The sample consisted of peripheral blood. The receptors stem from a woman of 80 years or more with active or convalescent COVID-19.

In its sample, this clone was seen once. This chain joins TRBV19 and TRBJ2-6, with D tentatively TRBD2 (6 bases). Deletions cut 3 bases from V and 0 bases from J, with 9 bases between. CDR3 length: 16 amino acids. Germline V gene lookup returns CDR1 LNHDA and CDR2 SQIVND (reference sequence). CDR3 sequence (DNA): TGTGCCAGTAGTATCCGGGGGAGCTCTGGGGCCAACGTCCTGACTTTC. It specifies CASSIRGSSGANVLTF. The complete variable domain, with remaining parts taken from reference TRBV19 and TRBJ2-6, reads DGGITQSPKYLFRKEGQNVTLSCEQNLNHDAMYWYRQDPGQGLRLIYYSQIVNDFQKGDIAEGYSVSREKKESFPLTVTSAQKNPTAFYLCASSIRGSSGANVLTFGAGSRLTVL.

This clone was picked up a small number of times. The chain employs TRBV7-9 and TRBJ1-1; D unclear. Trimming cost V 4 bases and J 4 bases, with 10 bases left between them. The germline gives CDR1 SEHNR, CDR2 FQNEAQ (reference sequence). The CDR3 extends over 13 amino acids. CDR3 DNA sequence: TGTGCCAGCAGCTGGACCGGGAGCACTGAAGCTTTCTTT. Translation gives CASSWTGSTEAFF.

V and J are TRBV18 and TRBJ2-1; 14 bases match TRBD2. Germline CDR1 reads KGHSH; CDR2 reads LQKENI. V was clipped by 0 bases and J by 14 bases; unmatched bases: 0. This CDR3 comprises 13 residues. Here the CDR3 reads CASSPPTSGREFF. The CDR3 region has the DNA TGTGCCAGCTCACCACCGACTAGCGGGAGGGAGTTCTTC.

The chain couples TRBV5-1 to TRBJ1-1; TRBD1 agrees at 8 bases. Trimming at V came to 4 bases and at J to 1 base, leaving 9 bases not matched to a gene. Germline values: CDR1 SGHRS, CDR2 YFSETQ. The CDR3 has 16 amino acids. The CDR3 region is CASSPTTDRANTEAFF. CDR3 nucleotides: TGCGCCAGCAGCCCGACGACGGACAGGGCGAACACTGAAGCTTTCTTT.

The gene calls are TRBV7-9 and TRBJ1-2; no reliable D call. V lost 1 base, J lost 4 bases, and 7 bases lay in between. CDR1 SEHNR and CDR2 FQNEAQ come from the germline V gene (reference sequence). This CDR3 is built from 13 residues. Here the CDR3 reads CASSLDSPYGYTF. The CDR3 region has the DNA TGTGCCAGCAGCTTAGACAGCCCCTATGGCTACACCTTC. The complete variable domain, with remaining parts taken from reference TRBV7-9 and TRBJ1-2, reads DTGVSQNPRHKITKRGQNVTFRCDPISEHNRLYWYRQTLGQGPEFLTYFQNEAQLEKSRLLSDRFSAERPKGSFSTLEIQRTEQGDSAMYLCASSLDSPYGYTFGSGTRLTVV.

The genes are TRBV5-1 and TRBJ1-2; D gene uncertain. CDR3 length: 14 amino acids. CDR1 SGHRS and CDR2 YFSETQ come from the germline V gene. V lost 0 bases and J lost 6, with 12 bases in between. Written as DNA, the CDR3 is TGCGCCAGCAGCTTGGAGAGTACAGTTGATGGCTACACCTTC. Translating gives CASSLESTVDGYTF.

The rearrangement links TRBV29-1 to TRBJ1-3, with D unclear. This CDR3 has 13 amino acids. The germline V gene encodes CDR1 SQVTM and CDR2 ANQGSEA. With 4 bases removed from V and 0 bases from J, the gap between germline ends came to 7 bases. DNA of the CDR3: TGCAGCGTTGGGCAGGCCTCTGGAAACACCATATATTTT. As protein: CSVGQASGNTIYF.

The DNA of the CDR3 is TGCGCCAGCAGCCAAGAAGCGGCGAGGGTCTACGAGCAGTACTTC. It encodes CASSQEAARVYEQYF. This chain connects TRBV4-3 to TRBJ2-7; TRBD2 is a possible D gene (5 bases). The CDR3 has 15 residues. Deletions cut 0 bases from V and 3 bases from J, with 12 bases between. Looked up from germline, CDR1 is LGHNA and CDR2 is YSLEER.

The chain recombines TRBV6-6 with TRBJ2-1, with D unresolved. Trimming cost V 3 bases and J 4 bases, with 7 bases left between them. In germline, CDR1 is MNHNY, CDR2 SVGAGI (reference sequence). The CDR3 runs 13 residues. DNA of the CDR3: TGTGCCAGCAGTTATTTCACATACAATGAGCAGTTCTTC. Protein product: CASSYFTYNEQFF.

The J gene is TRBJ2-1, the V gene TRBV7-2; D perhaps matches TRBD2 (5 bases). The germline V gene has CDR1 SGHTA and CDR2 FQGNSA. The length of the CDR3 is 13 residues. V lost 1 base, J lost 4 bases, and 5 bases lay in between. CDR3 in amino acids: CASSLERYNEQFF. The CDR3 nucleotides are TGTGCCAGCAGCTTAGAGCGGTACAATGAGCAGTTCTTC.

V and J are TRBV5-8 and TRBJ1-4, with D maybe TRBD1 (5 bases). The V gene's germline CDR1 is SGHTS and CDR2 YDEGEE. V lost 0 bases to trimming and J lost 5 bases, with 8 bases between them. The CDR3 totals 14 residues. The CDR3 is CASSLGQWNEKLFF. The DNA for the CDR3 is TGTGCCAGCAGCTTGGGACAGTGGAATGAAAAACTGTTTTTT. Together with reference TRBV5-8 and TRBJ1-4, the CDR3 gives the full variable domain: EAGVTQSPTHLIKTRGQQATLRCSPISGHTSVYWYQQALGLGLQFLLWYDEGEERNRGNFPPRFSGRQFPNYSSELNVNALELEDSALYLCASSLGQWNEKLFFGSGTQLSVL.

This chain links TRBV6-5 with TRBJ2-7, with 9 positions matching TRBD1. CDR1 is MNHEY and CDR2 is SVGAGI in the germline V gene. The CDR3 totals 13 residues. V shed 5 bases and J 5 bases; nucleotides not matched to a gene: 4. The CDR3 region has the DNA TGTGCCAGCAGTAGGGACAGGGTGAACGAGCAGTACTTC. This gives the protein CASSRDRVNEQYF.

The chain combines TRBV2 with TRBJ1-2; 10 bases are shared with TRBD1. V was clipped by 5 bases and J by 6 bases; unmatched bases: 12. This CDR3 is built from 16 residues. The germline gives CDR1 SNHLY, CDR2 FYNNEI. The CDR3 DNA follows: TGTGCCAGCAGTATCCTTCGGACAGGGGGAGGTGATGGCTACACCTTC. It specifies CASSILRTGGGDGYTF. Full variable domain (outside the CDR3, taken from reference TRBV2 and TRBJ1-2): EPEVTQTPSHQVTQMGQEVILRCVPISNHLYFYWYRQILGQKVEFLVSFYNNEISEKSEIFDDQFSVERPDGSNFTLKIRSTKLEDSAMYFCASSILRTGGGDGYTFGSGTRLTVV.

This clone was detected only once. CDR3 in DNA: TGTGCCAGCAGGGGACTAGGGGGCCCCTGGGAGCTGTTTTTT. Translated, it gives CASRGLGGPWELFF. The J gene is TRBJ2-2, the V gene TRBV6-5; D possibly corresponds to TRBD2 (8 bases). In germline, CDR1 is MNHEY, CDR2 SVGAGI. This CDR3 is 14 amino acids long. V lost 6 bases, J lost 9 bases, and 17 bases lay in between.

This clone was seen a few times. The gene calls are TRBV10-1 and TRBJ2-3; TRBD2 matches 8 bases. From germline, CDR1 is WNHNN and CDR2 SYGVQD (reference sequence). The CDR3 is 14 amino acids. V was clipped by 5 bases and J by 5 bases; unmatched bases: 6. CDR3 DNA: TGCGCCAGCAGTATCGGGACTAGTTTAGATACGCAGTATTTT. Translation gives CASSIGTSLDTQYF.

The chain combines TRBV3-1 (or the pseudogene TRBV3-2) with TRBJ1-5; perhaps TRBD1 as D (5 bases). The V gene's germline CDR1 is LGHDT and CDR2 YNNKEL (reference sequence). CDR3 length equals 15 residues. Between the trimmed V and J ends, which lost 0 bases and 6 bases, there was a span of 12 bases. The CDR3 nucleotides read TGTGCCAGCAGCCAAGATAGTAGGGGAACTCAGCCCCAGCATTTT. It encodes CASSQDSRGTQPQHF.

The V call is TRBV7-2, the J call TRBJ1-6; 8 nucleotides line up with TRBD1. CDR3 length equals 15 residues. V shed 1 base, J shed 8 bases, and the junction held 4 bases outside the gene matches. Per the germline V gene, CDR1 is SGHTA and CDR2 is FQGNSA. For the CDR3, the DNA is TGTGCCAGCAGCTTAGTAACAGGGGGTTATTCACCCCTCCACTTT. The encoded protein is CASSLVTGGYSPLHF.

This clone was seen just once. The CDR3 protein is CASSLEASGELFF. The CDR3 bases are TGCGCCAGCAGCTTGGAAGCCTCCGGGGAGCTGTTTTTT. This chain uses TRBV5-1 with TRBJ2-2; D unclear. This CDR3 comprises 13 residues. The V end was cut by 0 bases, the J end by 6 bases, with 6 bases between. Germline-derived CDR1 and CDR2 are SGHRS and YFSETQ.

The chain has TRBV19 and TRBJ2-7, with D unresolved. The CDR3 consists of 13 residues. V was trimmed by 5 bases and J by 5 bases, leaving 13 bases between them. Per the germline V gene, CDR1 is LNHDA and CDR2 is SQIVND (reference sequence). DNA of the CDR3: TGTGCCAGTAGTTCCCAACTGAGCAACGAGCAGTACTTC. This gives the protein CASSSQLSNEQYF.

This clone was counted a single time. V usage is TRBV12-3 or TRBV12-4 and J usage is TRBJ1-4, with no clear D. The CDR3 consists of 12 residues. V lost 5 bases, J lost 5 bases, and 6 bases lay in between. The DNA for the CDR3 is TGTGCCAGCAGTATACAGAATGAAAAACTGTTTTTT. Its translation is CASSIQNEKLFF.

The V gene is TRBV9, the J gene TRBJ1-4, with 9 bases matching TRBD1. CDR3 length: 16 residues. Germline V gives CDR1 SGDLS, CDR2 YYNGEE. The V segment lost 2 bases and the J segment 6 bases; nucleotides outside the gene matches: 8. The CDR3 is CASSVAGTGNHEKLFF. The CDR3 coding sequence is TGTGCCAGCAGCGTGGCCGGGACAGGGAATCATGAAAAACTGTTTTTT.

The chain is built from TRBV2 and TRBJ1-5, with 7 bases matching TRBD1. The germline V gene has CDR1 SNHLY and CDR2 FYNNEI. The CDR3 consists of 13 residues. J gave up 6 bases and V 5 bases, and 4 bases lay outside the gene matches. CDR3 sequence: CASSRDRGQPQHF. The DNA for the CDR3 is TGTGCCAGCAGTCGGGACAGAGGTCAGCCCCAGCATTTT.

This chain uses TRBV5-6 with TRBJ2-3; TRBD1 matches at 7 bases. From germline, CDR1 is SGHDT and CDR2 YYEEEE. This CDR3 has 16 amino acids. V dropped 4 bases and J dropped 8; count of bases not matched to a gene: 16. The CDR3 is CASSPLDRTEGGTQYF. CDR3 coding DNA: TGTGCCAGCAGCCCTCTGGACAGGACAGAAGGGGGTACGCAGTATTTT.

This clone was detected once. The V gene is TRBV19, the J gene TRBJ1-1; 7 bases map to TRBD1. J was trimmed by 5 bases and V by 6 bases; bases with no gene match: 18. This CDR3 is 17 amino acids long. CDR1 and CDR2 from the germline V gene are LNHDA and SQIVND (reference sequence). CDR3 in amino acids: CASRPGGAGVFSTEAFF. In DNA form, the CDR3 reads TGTGCCAGTAGGCCAGGGGGAGCCGGAGTGTTTTCGACTGAAGCTTTCTTT.

The chain joins TRBV7-9 to TRBJ2-1, with D possibly TRBD1 on 6 matching bases. Germline CDR1 is SEHNR and CDR2 is FQNEAQ (reference sequence). The CDR3 runs to 14 residues. Trimming left V 1 base short and J 2 bases short, with 6 bases between. The chain's CDR3 is CASSLGTAYNEQFF. The DNA of the CDR3 is TGTGCCAGCAGCTTAGGGACAGCCTACAATGAGCAGTTCTTC. The whole variable domain, remainder taken from reference TRBV7-9 and TRBJ2-1, is DTGVSQNPRHKITKRGQNVTFRCDPISEHNRLYWYRQTLGQGPEFLTYFQNEAQLEKSRLLSDRFSAERPKGSFSTLEIQRTEQGDSAMYLCASSLGTAYNEQFFGPGTRLTVL.

CDR3 bases: TGCAGCGTTGGGGGACAGGGCACAGATACGCAGTATTTT. Its translation is CSVGGQGTDTQYF. This chain uses TRBV29-1 with TRBJ2-3; 8 bases agree with TRBD1. This CDR3 is 13 amino acids long. Germline loops: CDR1 SQVTM, CDR2 ANQGSEA. The trim removed 4 bases at V and 1 base at J, leaving 1 base unmatched.

The CDR3 reads CASSQENSGGTGELFF. In DNA form, the CDR3 reads TGCGCCAGCAGCCAAGAAAATAGCGGGGGTACCGGGGAGCTGTTTTTT. The rearrangement uses TRBV4-3 and TRBJ2-2; TRBD2 agrees at 9 bases. Unmatched junction bases numbered 4, after V lost 0 bases and J lost 5 bases. The CDR3 is 16 amino acids. Looked up from germline, CDR1 is LGHNA and CDR2 is YSLEER.

The sample holds one count of this clone. At the DNA level, this CDR3 is encoded by other sequences in the same sample as well. V and J are TRBV5-4 and TRBJ2-7, with 13 nucleotides matching TRBD2. Per the germline V gene, CDR1 is SGHNT and CDR2 is YYREEE (reference sequence). Trimming took 2 bases from V and 5 from J; bases not matched to a gene: 4. This CDR3 is built from 15 residues. The CDR3 is CASSLPGLAGNEQYF. DNA for the CDR3: TGTGCCAGCAGCTTACCGGGACTAGCGGGGAACGAGCAGTACTTC.

A few counts support this clone. The chain has TRBV24-1 and TRBJ1-2; 10 bases agree with TRBD1. The CDR3 covers 15 residues. The V gene's germline CDR1 is KGHDR and CDR2 SFDVKD. Germline trimming cut 12 bases from V and 3 bases from J; bases unmatched to any gene: 12. The CDR3 bases are TGTGCCTCCTCCGGGACAGGGGCCGGGGACTATGGCTACACCTTC. Residues: CASSGTGAGDYGYTF.